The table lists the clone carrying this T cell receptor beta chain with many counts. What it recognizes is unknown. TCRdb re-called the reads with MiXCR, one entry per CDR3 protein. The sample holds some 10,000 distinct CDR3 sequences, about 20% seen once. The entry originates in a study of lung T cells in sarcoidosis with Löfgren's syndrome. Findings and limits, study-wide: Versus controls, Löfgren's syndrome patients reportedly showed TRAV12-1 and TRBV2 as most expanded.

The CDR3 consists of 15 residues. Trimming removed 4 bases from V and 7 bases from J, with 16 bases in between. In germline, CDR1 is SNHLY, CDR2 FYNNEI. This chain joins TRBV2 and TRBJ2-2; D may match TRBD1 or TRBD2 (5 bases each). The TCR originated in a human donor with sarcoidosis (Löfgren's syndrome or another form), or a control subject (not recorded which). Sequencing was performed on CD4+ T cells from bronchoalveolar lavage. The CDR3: CASSGGEVGGGELFF. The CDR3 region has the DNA TGTGCCAGCAGTGGAGGGGAAGTTGGTGGCGGGGAGCTGTTTTTT.